This T cell receptor beta chain was sequenced in a study of blood T cell repertoires in COVID-19. Overall study: Some COVID-19 samples were acute and others convalescent; all came from the United States, Italy and Spain. T cells, B-cell-depleted T cells, or PBMCs provided the cDNA or gDNA that served as material.

How the authors handled the data: Nucleated cell number was recorded as an estimate derived from reference gene primer amplification. Only in-frame clones appear in the TCRdb table, and some are missing; sequencing was by immunoSEQ multiplex PCR. V, J and clone size derive from that table, while D and trimming were established from the DNA sequence. This sample carries 300,000 or so clones, 80% to 90% of them seen once, and the ten largest clones take 0.95% to 1.5%. Per the germline V gene, CDR1 is GTSNPN and CDR2 is SVGIG (reference sequence). CDR3 length equals 13 residues. V lost 3 bases and J lost 4, with 9 bases in between.

The sequence was collected from a woman in her forties or fifties with acute or convalescent COVID-19. The chain carries TRBV30 and TRBJ2-2; the D gene is possibly TRBD1 (5 bases). Sequenced input: peripheral blood. The chain's CDR3 is CAWSEGVTGELFF. The CDR3, as DNA: TGTGCCTGGAGCGAAGGGGTCACCGGGGAGCTGTTTTTT.